Listed below are T cell receptor beta chains from one sample, sequenced in a study of T-cell memory formation after mild COVID-19. TCRdb re-analysed the 5' RACE reads in MiXCR, keeping a single row per CDR3 protein. Here the sample spans roughly 300,000 distinct CDR3 sequences, about 13% being singletons. Source material: PBMCs or a T cell subset sorted from them (not recorded which). All receptors come from a man younger than 35 who had mild COVID-19 (a few samples of this study predate the infection). Cell type and time point are not known. CDR3s include the opening cysteine and the closing phenylalanine or tryptophan. A D gene is named only where the DNA matches it firmly. The size field is filled for only some rows; it gives once, few, many or a size class.

V,size,D,J,DNA,CDR3
TRBV7-3,NA,NA,TRBJ2-6,TGTGCCAGCAGCTTACTTGGGGGCGCGTCTGGGGCCAACGTCCTGACTTTC,CASSLLGGASGANVLTF
TRBV28,NA,NA,TRBJ1-2,TGTGCCAGCAGTCCGGGTCCCTACAGGGGCTACACCTTC,CASSPGPYRGYTF
TRBV20-1,NA,TRBD2,TRBJ2-1,TGCAGTGTCACTAGCGGGGGGGCCAATGAGCAGTTCTTC,CSVTSGGANEQFF
TRBV12-3/TRBV12-4,NA,NA,TRBJ1-2,TGTGCCAGCAGCCGGACAGCGGGGGATGGCTACACCTTC,CASSRTAGDGYTF
TRBV7-6,NA,TRBD2,TRBJ2-1,TGTGCCAGCAGCTCAAGCGGGGGGGCCGCCGGTGAGCAGTTCTTC,CASSSSGGAAGEQFF
TRBV5-1,few,TRBD2,TRBJ2-3,TGCGCCAGCAGCTGGGCCCTCGTAGGGACTAGCGGCACAGATACGCAGTATTTT,CASSWALVGTSGTDTQYF
TRBV12-3/TRBV12-4,few,NA,TRBJ2-1,TGTGCCAGCAGGGAGGGCTTGGGTGGAAATGAGCAGTTCTTC,CASREGLGGNEQFF
TRBV19,few,NA,TRBJ2-7,TGTGCCAGTAGTAGAGCAGGGGCAAGCGAGCAGTACTTC,CASSRAGASEQYF
TRBV5-6,NA,NA,TRBJ1-2,TGTGCCAGCAGCCCCGGGAATCGGCAAGGCTACACCTTC,CASSPGNRQGYTF
TRBV6-6,few,NA,TRBJ1-3,TGTGCCAGCAGTTCGGGGACGCAAAACACCATATATTTT,CASSSGTQNTIYF
TRBV20-1,NA,TRBD2,TRBJ2-7,TGCAGTGCACACAGCGGGGGGGCTTACGAGCAGTACTTC,CSAHSGGAYEQYF
TRBV28,few,NA,TRBJ2-4,TGTGCCAGCAGTTTACCCCCAGGGACTTCTCCAGCCAAAAACATTCAGTACTTC,CASSLPPGTSPAKNIQYF
TRBV18,NA,NA,TRBJ2-3,TGTGCCAGCTCACCCGGAGGGGGGACTGTAGATACGCAGTATTTT,CASSPGGGTVDTQYF
TRBV9,few,NA,TRBJ2-3,TGTGCCAGCAGCGTAGGGCATGAGGCTAGCACAGATACGCAGTATTTT,CASSVGHEASTDTQYF
TRBV3-1,few,TRBD1,TRBJ2-2,TGTGCCAGCAGCCTAAAAGCTCGGGACAGGGATGACACCGGGGAGCTGTTTTTT,CASSLKARDRDDTGELFF
TRBV20-1,NA,NA,TRBJ1-2,TGCAGTGCTGCGACGCCGGACGCACACGGCTACACCTTC,CSAATPDAHGYTF
TRBV4-1,many,NA,TRBJ2-1,TGCGCCAGCAGCCAAGAAGCGGTAGTATACAATGAGCAGTTCTTC,CASSQEAVVYNEQFF
TRBV20-1,few,TRBD2,TRBJ2-1,TGCAGTGCTCCCACTAGCGGGGGGGACAATGAGCAGTTCTTC,CSAPTSGGDNEQFF
TRBV7-6,few,NA,TRBJ1-6,TGTGCCAGCAGCGTCAGAAGGGGGGGGGATTCACCCCTCCACTTT,CASSVRRGGDSPLHF
TRBV4-3,few,TRBD2,TRBJ2-3,TGCGCCAGCAGCCGGGCCGGGGGGGCCCCAGATACGCAGTATTTT,CASSRAGGAPDTQYF
TRBV6-6,few,TRBD2,TRBJ2-3,TGTGCCAGCAGTTACTCGGGTGCGGGGGGGGCGGATACGCAGTATTTT,CASSYSGAGGADTQYF
TRBV6-1,few,TRBD1,TRBJ2-4,TGTGCCAGCAGACCCCCGGGACAGCTAGCCAAAAACATTCAGTACTTC,CASRPPGQLAKNIQYF
TRBV6-2/TRBV6-3,once,NA,TRBJ1-6,TGTGCCAGCAATCGGGCAGACTTGGATTCACCCCTCCACTTT,CASNRADLDSPLHF
TRBV7-7,few,TRBD2,TRBJ2-1,TGTGCCAGCAGCCCTTCGCCCCGGGCGGGGGGCAATGAGCAGTTCTTC,CASSPSPRAGGNEQFF
TRBV5-4,few,NA,TRBJ2-1,TGTGCCAGCAGCTTGGACCTTGGTGAGCAGTTCTTC,CASSLDLGEQFF
TRBV20-1,NA,NA,TRBJ1-6,TGCAGTGCGCATACCGCAGGGTTCGGTAATTCACCCCTCCACTTT,CSAHTAGFGNSPLHF
TRBV2,few,NA,TRBJ1-4,TGTGCCAGCAGCCCTTTGACAACTAATGAAAAACTGTTTTTT,CASSPLTTNEKLFF
TRBV12-3/TRBV12-4,few,TRBD1,TRBJ2-7,TGTGCCAGCAGTTCAGGACAGGGGGTCGGGAGGAGCTACGAGCAGTACTTC,CASSSGQGVGRSYEQYF
TRBV5-1,few,TRBD1,TRBJ2-3,TGCGCCAGCAGCTTGGTCTGGACAGGGGCCACAGATACGCAGTATTTT,CASSLVWTGATDTQYF
TRBV4-3,many,NA,TRBJ2-5,TGCGCCAGCAGCCAGACTACAGGCCGGGCGGAGACCCAGTACTTC,CASSQTTGRAETQYF